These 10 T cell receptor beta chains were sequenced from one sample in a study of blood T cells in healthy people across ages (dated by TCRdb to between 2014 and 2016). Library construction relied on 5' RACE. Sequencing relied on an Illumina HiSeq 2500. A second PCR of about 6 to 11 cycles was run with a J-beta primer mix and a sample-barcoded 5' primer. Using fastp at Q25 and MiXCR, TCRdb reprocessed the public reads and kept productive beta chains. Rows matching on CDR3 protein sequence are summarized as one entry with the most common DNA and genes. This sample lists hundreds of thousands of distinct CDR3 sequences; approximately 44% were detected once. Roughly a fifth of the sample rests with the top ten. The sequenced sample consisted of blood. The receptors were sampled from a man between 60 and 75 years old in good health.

The CDR3 loop reads CASSPSKRTGSPDTQYF. The CDR3 region has the DNA TGCGCCAGCAGCCCGTCGAAACGAACAGGGTCCCCAGATACGCAGTATTTT. V is TRBV4-1 and J is TRBJ2-3, with D possibly being TRBD1 (6 bases). V was trimmed by 4 bases and J by 4 bases, leaving 21 bases between them. Germline values: CDR1 MGHRA, CDR2 YSYEKL. This CDR3 has 17 residues.

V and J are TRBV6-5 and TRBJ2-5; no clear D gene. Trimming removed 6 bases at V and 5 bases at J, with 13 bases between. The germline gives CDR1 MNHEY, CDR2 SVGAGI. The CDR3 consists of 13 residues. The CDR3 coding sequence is TGTGCCAGCAGGTCGGACCCCTCCGAGACCCAGTACTTC. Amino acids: CASRSDPSETQYF.

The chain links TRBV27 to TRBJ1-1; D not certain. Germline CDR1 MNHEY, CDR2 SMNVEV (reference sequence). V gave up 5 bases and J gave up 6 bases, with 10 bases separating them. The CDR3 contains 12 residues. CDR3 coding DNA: TGTGCCAGCAGTCCTAACCTGTCTGAAGCTTTCTTT. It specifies CASSPNLSEAFF.

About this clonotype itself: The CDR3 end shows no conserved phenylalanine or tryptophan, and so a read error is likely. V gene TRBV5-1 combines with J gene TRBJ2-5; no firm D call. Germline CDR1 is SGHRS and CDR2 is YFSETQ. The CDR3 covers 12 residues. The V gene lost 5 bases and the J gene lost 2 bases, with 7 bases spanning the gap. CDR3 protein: CASRGLQETQYN. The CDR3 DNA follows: TGCGCCAGCAGGGGCCTACAAGAGACCCAGTACAAC.

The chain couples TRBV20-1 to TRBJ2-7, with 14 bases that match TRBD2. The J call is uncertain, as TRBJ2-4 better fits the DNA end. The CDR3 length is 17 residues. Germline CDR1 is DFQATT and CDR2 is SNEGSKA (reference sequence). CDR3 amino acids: CSARDGLAGGTKNIQYF. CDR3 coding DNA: TGCAGTGCTAGGGACGGACTAGCGGGGGGTACCAAAAACATTCAGTACTTC.

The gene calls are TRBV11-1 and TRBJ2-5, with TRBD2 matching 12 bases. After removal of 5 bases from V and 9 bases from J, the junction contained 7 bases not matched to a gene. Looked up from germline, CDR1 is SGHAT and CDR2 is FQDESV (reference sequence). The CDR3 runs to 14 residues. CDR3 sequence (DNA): TGTGCCAGCAGCCGCAGACTAGCGGGGGAGGCCCAGTACTTC. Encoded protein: CASSRRLAGEAQYF.

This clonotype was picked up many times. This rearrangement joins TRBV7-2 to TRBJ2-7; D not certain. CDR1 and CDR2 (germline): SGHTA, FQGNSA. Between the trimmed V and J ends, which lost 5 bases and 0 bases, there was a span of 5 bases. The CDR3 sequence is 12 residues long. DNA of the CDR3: TGTGCCAGCAGCCCCCTCTCCTACGAGCAGTACTTC. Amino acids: CASSPLSYEQYF.

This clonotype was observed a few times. The chain's CDR3 is CATTKQGAPGTEAFF. CDR3 sequence (DNA): TGTGCCACTACAAAACAGGGGGCGCCCGGCACTGAAGCTTTCTTT. The V and J genes are TRBV7-9 and TRBJ1-1; TRBD1 matches 9 bases. CDR3 length equals 15 residues. V trimming: 10 bases; J trimming: 4 bases; junction bases outside the gene matches: 13. The V gene's germline CDR1 is SEHNR and CDR2 FQNEAQ (reference sequence). The whole variable domain, remainder taken from reference TRBV7-9 and TRBJ1-1, is DTGVSQNPRHKITKRGQNVTFRCDPISEHNRLYWYRQTLGQGPEFLTYFQNEAQLEKSRLLSDRFSAERPKGSFSTLEIQRTEQGDSAMYLCATTKQGAPGTEAFFGQGTRLTVV.

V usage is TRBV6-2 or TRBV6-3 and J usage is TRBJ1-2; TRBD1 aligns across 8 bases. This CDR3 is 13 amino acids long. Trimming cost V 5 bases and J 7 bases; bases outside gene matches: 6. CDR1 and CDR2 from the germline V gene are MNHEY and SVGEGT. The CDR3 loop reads CASSRQGARGYTF. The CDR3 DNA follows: TGTGCCAGCAGTCGTCAGGGGGCGCGTGGCTACACCTTC.

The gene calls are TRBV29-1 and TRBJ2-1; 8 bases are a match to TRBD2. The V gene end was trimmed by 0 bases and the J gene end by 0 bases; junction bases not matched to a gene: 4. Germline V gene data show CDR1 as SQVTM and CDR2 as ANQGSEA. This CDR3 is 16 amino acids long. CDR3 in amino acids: CSVEDAAGGSYNEQFF. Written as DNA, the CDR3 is TGCAGCGTTGAAGATGCCGCGGGGGGCTCCTACAATGAGCAGTTCTTC.